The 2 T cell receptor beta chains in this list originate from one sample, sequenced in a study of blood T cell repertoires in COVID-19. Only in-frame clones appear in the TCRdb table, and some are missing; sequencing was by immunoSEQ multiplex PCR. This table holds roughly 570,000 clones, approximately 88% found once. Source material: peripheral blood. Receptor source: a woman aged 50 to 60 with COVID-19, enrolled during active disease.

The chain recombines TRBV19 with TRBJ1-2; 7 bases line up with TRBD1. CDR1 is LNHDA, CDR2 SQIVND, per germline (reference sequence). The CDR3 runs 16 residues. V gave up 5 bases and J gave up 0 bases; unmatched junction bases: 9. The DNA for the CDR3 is TGTGCCAGTAGTCCACAGGGGCCTACTACTAACTATGGCTACACCTTC. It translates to CASSPQGPTTNYGYTF.

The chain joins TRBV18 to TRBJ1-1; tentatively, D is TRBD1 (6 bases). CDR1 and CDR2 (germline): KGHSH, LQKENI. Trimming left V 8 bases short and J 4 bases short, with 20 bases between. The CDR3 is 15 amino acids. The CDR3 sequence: CASSTRGGEGTEAFF. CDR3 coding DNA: TGTGCCAGCAGTACCAGAGGGGGAGAGGGCACTGAAGCTTTCTTT. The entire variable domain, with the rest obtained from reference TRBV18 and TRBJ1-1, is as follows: NAGVMQNPRHLVRRRGQEARLRCSPMKGHSHVYWYRQLPEEGLKFMVYLQKENIIDESGMPKERFSAEFPKEGPSILRIQQVVRGDSAAYFCASSTRGGEGTEAFFGQGTRLTVV.